This T cell receptor beta chain appears in the sequencing data of a study of T-cell reconstitution after alpha-beta-depleted transplantation in children. Molecular barcoding with unique molecular identifiers was used for the TCRbeta library. TCRdb ran MiXCR on the PCR reads and lists one entry per CDR3 protein. The sample records 200,000 to 250,000 distinct CDR3 sequences, around 13% being singletons. The germline CDR1 and CDR2 sequences are MNHEY and SVGEGT. This CDR3 has 13 amino acids. With 8 bases removed from V and 1 base from J, the gap between germline ends came to 11 bases. Ten or more counts support this clonotype.

The rearrangement joins TRBV6-2 or TRBV6-3 to TRBJ2-5, with D hard to call. The material was PBMCs from the stem cell graft donor, obtained from the stem cell graft. This receptor was taken from a human donor who donated a stem cell graft to a child with acute lymphoblastic leukemia. Written as DNA, the CDR3 is TGTGCCAGCGTTCCCGGGCTCCAAGAGACCCAGTACTTC. Translating gives CASVPGLQETQYF.